This T cell receptor (beta chain) was sequenced during a study of spatial heterogeneity in lung cancer. Specified time point: sample taken at primary tumor resection. Frozen PBMC, nontumor lung or tumor provided whole RNA, which was sequenced unsorted. Regarding this clonotype: Its antigen is undetermined.

The CDR3 has 14 amino acids. CDR1 is MGHRA, CDR2 YSYEKL, per germline. Deletions cut 1 base from V and 6 bases from J, with 10 bases between. Study outcomes and limitations: Tumor mutation counts were tracked by expanded intratumoral alpha and beta TCR counts.

TCRdb passed the 5' RACE reads through MiXCR, listing each CDR3 protein once. The sample yields about 8,100 distinct CDR3 sequences, 9.5% to 15% seen once. The source is a male donor with early-stage non-small cell lung cancer. The starting material was lung tumor tissue, obtained at surgery. The chain couples TRBV4-1 to TRBJ1-3; D not certain. Here the CDR3 reads CASSQAILENTIYF. The CDR3 nucleotides read TGCGCCAGCAGCCAAGCGATTCTCGAAAACACCATATATTTT.